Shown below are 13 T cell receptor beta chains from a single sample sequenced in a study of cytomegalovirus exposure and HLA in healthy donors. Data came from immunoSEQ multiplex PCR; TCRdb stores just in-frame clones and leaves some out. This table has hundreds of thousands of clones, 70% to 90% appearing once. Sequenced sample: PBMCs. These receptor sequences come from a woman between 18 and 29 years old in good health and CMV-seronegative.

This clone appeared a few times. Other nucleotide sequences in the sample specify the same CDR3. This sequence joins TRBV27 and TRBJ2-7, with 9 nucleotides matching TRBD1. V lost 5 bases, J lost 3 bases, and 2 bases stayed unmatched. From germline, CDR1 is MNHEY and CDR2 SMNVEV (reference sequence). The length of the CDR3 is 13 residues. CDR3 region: CASSPGQGYEQYF. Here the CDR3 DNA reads TGTGCCAGCAGTCCGGGACAGGGCTACGAGCAGTACTTC.

The CDR3 DNA reads as TGTGCCAGCAGCTTAGCAGGGGCGGGGCAGCCCCAGCATTTT. Its translation: CASSLAGAGQPQHF. This chain links TRBV7-8 with TRBJ1-5, with TRBD1 as a possible D gene (5 bases). Per germline, CDR1 SGHVS and CDR2 FQNEAQ. Trimming removed 0 bases from V and 7 bases from J, with 10 bases in between. The CDR3 has 14 amino acids.

In DNA, the CDR3 is TGTGCCTGGAGTGGCGCGGGAGTTGGCGAGCAGTACTTC. This translates into CAWSGAGVGEQYF. V and J are TRBV30 and TRBJ2-7, with 7 bases lining up with TRBD2. The CDR3 contains 13 residues. Per the germline V gene, CDR1 is GTSNPN and CDR2 is SVGIG (reference sequence). The V gene end was trimmed by 1 base and the J gene end by 6 bases; junction bases not matched to a gene: 6.

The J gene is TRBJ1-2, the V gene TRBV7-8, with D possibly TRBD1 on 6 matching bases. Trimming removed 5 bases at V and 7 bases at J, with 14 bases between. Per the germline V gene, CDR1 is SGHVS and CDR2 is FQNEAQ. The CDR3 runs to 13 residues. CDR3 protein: CASSQTGLGGYTF. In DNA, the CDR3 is TGTGCCAGCAGCCAAACAGGGTTGGGTGGCTACACCTTC.

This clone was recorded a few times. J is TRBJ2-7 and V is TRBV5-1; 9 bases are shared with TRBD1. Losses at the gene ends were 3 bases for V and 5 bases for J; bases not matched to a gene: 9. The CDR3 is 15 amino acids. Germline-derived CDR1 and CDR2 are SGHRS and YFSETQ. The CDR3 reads CASSSHPGTGNEQYF. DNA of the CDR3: TGCGCCAGCAGCTCGCACCCCGGGACAGGGAACGAGCAGTACTTC.

This chain's CDR3 is CASINRVFGTGELFF. In DNA form, the CDR3 reads TGTGCCAGCATTAACAGGGTATTCGGCACCGGGGAGCTGTTTTTT. This rearrangement joins TRBV2 to TRBJ2-2; tentative D call: TRBD1 (6 bases). V was clipped by 7 bases and J by 4 bases, with 16 bases between them. The CDR3 is 15 residues long. Germline V CDR1 and CDR2: SNHLY, FYNNEI.

The CDR3 region has the DNA TGTGCCAGCAGCCAAGATTTTGGGAGCTCCTACGAGCAGTACTTC. It is translated as CASSQDFGSSYEQYF. This rearrangement joins TRBV4-2 to TRBJ2-7; D perhaps matches TRBD2 (5 bases). The CDR3 runs to 15 residues. CDR1 and CDR2 (germline): LGHNA, YNFKEQ. Trimming took 0 bases from V and 0 from J, leaving 9 bases between them.

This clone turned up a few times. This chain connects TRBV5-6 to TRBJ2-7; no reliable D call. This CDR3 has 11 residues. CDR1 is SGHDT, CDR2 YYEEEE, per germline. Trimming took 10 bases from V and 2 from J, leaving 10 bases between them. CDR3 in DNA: TGTGCCCGGCGGAGTCCCTACGAGCAGTACTTC. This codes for CARRSPYEQYF.

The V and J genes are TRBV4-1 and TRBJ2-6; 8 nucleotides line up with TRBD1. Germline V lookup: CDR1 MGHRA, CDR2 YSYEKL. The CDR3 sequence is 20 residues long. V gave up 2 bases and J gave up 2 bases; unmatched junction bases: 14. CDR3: CASSQPPLGQGAPGANVLTF. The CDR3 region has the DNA TGCGCCAGCAGCCAACCCCCACTCGGACAGGGAGCGCCTGGGGCCAACGTCCTGACTTTC.

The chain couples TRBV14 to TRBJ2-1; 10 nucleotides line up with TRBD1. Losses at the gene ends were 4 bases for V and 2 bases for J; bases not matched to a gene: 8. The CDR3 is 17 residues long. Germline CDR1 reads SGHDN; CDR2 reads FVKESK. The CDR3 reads CASSRGTGTGAYNEQFF. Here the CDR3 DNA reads TGTGCCAGCAGCCGGGGTACCGGGACAGGGGCCTACAATGAGCAGTTCTTC.

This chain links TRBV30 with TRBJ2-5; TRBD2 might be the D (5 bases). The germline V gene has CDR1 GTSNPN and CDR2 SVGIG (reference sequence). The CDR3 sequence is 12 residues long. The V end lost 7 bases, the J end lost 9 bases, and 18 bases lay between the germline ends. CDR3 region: CALDRNKRAQYF. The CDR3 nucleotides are TGTGCCTTGGATCGGAACAAGAGGGCCCAGTACTTC.

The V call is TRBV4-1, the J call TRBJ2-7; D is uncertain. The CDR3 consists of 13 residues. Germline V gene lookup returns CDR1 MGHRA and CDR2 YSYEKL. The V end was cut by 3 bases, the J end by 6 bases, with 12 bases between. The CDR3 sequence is CASSHTRRSEQYF. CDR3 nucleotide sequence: TGCGCCAGCAGCCACACCCGCCGGTCCGAGCAGTACTTC.

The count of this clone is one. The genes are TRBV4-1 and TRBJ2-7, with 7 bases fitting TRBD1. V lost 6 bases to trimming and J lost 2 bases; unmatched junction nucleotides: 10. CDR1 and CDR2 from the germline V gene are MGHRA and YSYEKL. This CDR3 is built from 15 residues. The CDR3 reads CASRPRQGEAYEQYF. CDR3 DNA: TGCGCCAGCAGACCTCGACAGGGCGAGGCCTACGAGCAGTACTTC.